The 4 T cell receptor beta chains below were found in one sample sequenced in a study of immune cell composition in non-small cell lung cancer. Normal lung sampling was at least 3 cm from the tumour, as distant as possible. Data came from immunoSEQ multiplex PCR; TCRdb stores just in-frame clones and leaves some out. The sample contains around 9,300 clones, 70% to 80% of which appear only once. What was sequenced was non-adjacent lung tissue. Source of these receptors: a human donor with non-small cell lung cancer.

The V and J genes are TRBV4-3 and TRBJ1-2; D is unresolved. Trimming left V 0 bases short and J 1 base short, with 3 bases between. CDR3 length: 13 residues. Germline assignment: CDR1 LGHNA and CDR2 YSLEER. The CDR3 loop reads CASSQEGNYGYTF. The CDR3 DNA reads as TGCGCCAGCAGCCAAGAGGGTAACTATGGCTACACCTTC.

The chain joins TRBV4-2 to TRBJ1-2; a weak D match, TRBD1 (5 bases). V was trimmed by 4 bases and J by 8 bases, leaving 14 bases between them. The CDR3 totals 13 residues. Germline V gene data show CDR1 as LGHNA and CDR2 as YNFKEQ. The CDR3 here is CASSPRGGDGYTF. The CDR3 nucleotides are TGTGCCAGCAGCCCCCGGGGAGGGGACGGCTACACCTTC.

This clone has only one observation. The gene calls are TRBV6-5 and TRBJ1-6; D not resolved. The germline V gene has CDR1 MNHEY and CDR2 SVGAGI. This CDR3 has 15 residues. V shed 6 bases and J shed 9 bases, with 18 bases lying between them. CDR3 nucleotides: TGTGCCAGCAGCCTCGGCGGCAAACGAGGTTCACCCCTCCACTTT. Its translation: CASSLGGKRGSPLHF.

The chain uses TRBV28 and TRBJ2-5, with 10 bases fitting TRBD1. J was trimmed by 10 bases and V by 7 bases; bases with no gene match: 15. This CDR3 is 15 amino acids long. Germline CDR1 and CDR2: MDHEN and SYDVKM. The CDR3 is CASTTGDRGGRDQYF. CDR3 DNA: TGTGCCAGCACCACGGGGGACAGGGGAGGGAGAGACCAGTACTTC.